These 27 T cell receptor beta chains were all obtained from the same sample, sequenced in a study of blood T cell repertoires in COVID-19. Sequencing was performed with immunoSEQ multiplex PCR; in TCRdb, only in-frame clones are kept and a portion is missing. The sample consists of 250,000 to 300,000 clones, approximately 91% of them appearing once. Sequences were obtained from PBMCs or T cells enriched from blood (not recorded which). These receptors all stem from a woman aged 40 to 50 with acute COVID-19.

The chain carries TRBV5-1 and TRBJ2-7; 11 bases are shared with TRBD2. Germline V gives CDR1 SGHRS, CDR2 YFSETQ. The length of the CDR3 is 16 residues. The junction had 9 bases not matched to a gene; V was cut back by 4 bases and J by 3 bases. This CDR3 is CASSAWLAGGSYEQYF. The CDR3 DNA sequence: TGCGCCAGCAGCGCCTGGCTAGCGGGAGGTAGCTACGAGCAGTACTTC.

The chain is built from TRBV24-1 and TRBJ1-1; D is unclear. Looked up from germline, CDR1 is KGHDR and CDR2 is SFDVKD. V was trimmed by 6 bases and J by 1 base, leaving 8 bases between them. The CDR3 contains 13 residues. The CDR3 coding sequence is TGTGCCACCAGTAAAGGGAGGAACACTGAAGCTTTCTTT. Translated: CATSKGRNTEAFF.

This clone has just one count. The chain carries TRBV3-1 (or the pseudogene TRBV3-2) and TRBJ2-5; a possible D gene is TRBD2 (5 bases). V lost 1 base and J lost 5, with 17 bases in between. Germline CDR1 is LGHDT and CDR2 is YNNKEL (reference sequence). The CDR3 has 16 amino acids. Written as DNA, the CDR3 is TGTGCCAGCAGCCAAGTAAGAGCGGCCCGGGTCGAGACCCAGTACTTC. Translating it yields CASSQVRAARVETQYF.

This CDR3 is CAWATGTGGSQPQHF. The CDR3 DNA is TGTGCCTGGGCTACCGGGACAGGGGGCAGTCAGCCCCAGCATTTT. The rearrangement links TRBV30 to TRBJ1-5, with 12 nucleotides matching TRBD1. CDR3 length equals 15 residues. The J segment lost 6 bases and the V segment lost 5 bases, leaving 8 bases of the junction unmatched. CDR1 GTSNPN and CDR2 SVGIG come from the germline V gene (reference sequence).

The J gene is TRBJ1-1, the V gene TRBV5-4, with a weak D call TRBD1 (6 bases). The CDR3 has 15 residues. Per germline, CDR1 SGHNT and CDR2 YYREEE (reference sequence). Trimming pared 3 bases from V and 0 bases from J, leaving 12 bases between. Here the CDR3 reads CASSSHREMNTEAFF. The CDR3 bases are TGTGCCAGCAGCTCCCACAGGGAGATGAACACTGAAGCTTTCTTT.

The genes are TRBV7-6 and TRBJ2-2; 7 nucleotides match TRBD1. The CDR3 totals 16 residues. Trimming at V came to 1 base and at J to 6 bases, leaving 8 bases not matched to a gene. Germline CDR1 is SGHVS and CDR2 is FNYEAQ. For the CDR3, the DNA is TGTGCCAGCAGCTTAGGAAGGGGGCAGTTGGCCGGGGAGCTGTTTTTT. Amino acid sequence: CASSLGRGQLAGELFF.

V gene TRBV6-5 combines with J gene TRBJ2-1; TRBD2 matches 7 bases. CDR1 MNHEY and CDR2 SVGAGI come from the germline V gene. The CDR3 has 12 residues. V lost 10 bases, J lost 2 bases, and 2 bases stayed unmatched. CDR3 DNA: TGTGCCACACGGGGGGCCTACAATGAGCAGTTCTTC. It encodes CATRGAYNEQFF.

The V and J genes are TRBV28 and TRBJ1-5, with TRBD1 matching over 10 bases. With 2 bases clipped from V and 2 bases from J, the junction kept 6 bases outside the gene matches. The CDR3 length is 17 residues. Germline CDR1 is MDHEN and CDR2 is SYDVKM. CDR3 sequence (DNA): TGTGCCAGCAGTTTAGGACAGGGGGTAATCGGCAATCAGCCCCAGCATTTT. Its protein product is CASSLGQGVIGNQPQHF.

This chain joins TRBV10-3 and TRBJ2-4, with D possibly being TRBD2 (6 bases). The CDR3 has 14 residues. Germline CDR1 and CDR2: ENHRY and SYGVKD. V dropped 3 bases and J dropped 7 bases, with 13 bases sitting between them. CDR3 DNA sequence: TGTGCCATCAGTGACGGAGGGTCCCGCAACATTCAGTACTTC. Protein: CAISDGGSRNIQYF.

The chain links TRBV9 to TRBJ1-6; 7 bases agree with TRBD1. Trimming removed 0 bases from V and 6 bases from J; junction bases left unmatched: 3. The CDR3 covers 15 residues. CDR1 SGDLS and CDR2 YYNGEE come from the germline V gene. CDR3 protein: CASSVEGAGNSPLHF. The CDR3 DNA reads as TGTGCCAGCAGCGTAGAGGGGGCAGGTAATTCACCCCTCCACTTT. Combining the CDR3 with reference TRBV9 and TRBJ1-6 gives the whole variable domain DSGVTQTPKHLITATGQRVTLRCSPRSGDLSVYWYQQSLDQGLQFLIQYYNGEERAKGNILERFSAQQFPDLHSELNLSSLELGDSALYFCASSVEGAGNSPLHFGNGTRLTVT.

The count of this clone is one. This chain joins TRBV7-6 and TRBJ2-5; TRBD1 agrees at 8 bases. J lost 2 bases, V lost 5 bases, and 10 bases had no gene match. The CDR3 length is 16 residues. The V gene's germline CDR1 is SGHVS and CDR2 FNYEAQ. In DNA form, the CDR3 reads TGTGCCAGCAGCCCGACGGCCAGGGGGCATCAAGAGACCCAGTACTTC. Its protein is CASSPTARGHQETQYF. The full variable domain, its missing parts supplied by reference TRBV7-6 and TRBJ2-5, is GAGVSQSPRYKVTKRGQDVALRCDPISGHVSLYWYRQALGQGPEFLTYFNYEAQQDKSGLPNDRFSAERPEGSISTLTIQRTEQRDSAMYRCASSPTARGHQETQYFGPGTRLLVL.

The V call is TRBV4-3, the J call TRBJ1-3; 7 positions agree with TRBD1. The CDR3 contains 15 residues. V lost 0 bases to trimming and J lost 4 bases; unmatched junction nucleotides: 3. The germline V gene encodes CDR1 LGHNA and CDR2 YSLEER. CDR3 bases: TGCGCCAGCAGCCAAGAAGGGACAGCAGGAAACACCATATATTTT. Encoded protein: CASSQEGTAGNTIYF.

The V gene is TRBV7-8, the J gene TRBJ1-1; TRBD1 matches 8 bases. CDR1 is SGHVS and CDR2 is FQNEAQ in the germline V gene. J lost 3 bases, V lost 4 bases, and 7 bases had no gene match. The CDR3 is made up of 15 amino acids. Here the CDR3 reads CASSSGQGHYTEAFF. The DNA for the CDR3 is TGTGCCAGCAGCTCAGGACAGGGCCATTACACTGAAGCTTTCTTT.

In nucleotides, the CDR3 is TGCGCCAGCAGCCCGAGACAGGGATACGAGCAGTACTTC. It translates to CASSPRQGYEQYF. The J gene is TRBJ2-7, the V gene TRBV4-1, with 7 nucleotides matching TRBD1. Germline V CDR1 and CDR2: MGHRA, YSYEKL. The CDR3 consists of 13 residues. J gave up 4 bases and V 4 bases, and 4 bases lay outside the gene matches.

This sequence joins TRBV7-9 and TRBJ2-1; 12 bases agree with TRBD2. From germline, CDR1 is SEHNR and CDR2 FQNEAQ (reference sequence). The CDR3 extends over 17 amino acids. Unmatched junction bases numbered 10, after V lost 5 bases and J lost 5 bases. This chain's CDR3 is CASSTRMRLAGDNEQFF. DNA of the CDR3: TGTGCCAGCAGCACCCGCATGAGACTAGCGGGGGACAATGAGCAGTTCTTC.

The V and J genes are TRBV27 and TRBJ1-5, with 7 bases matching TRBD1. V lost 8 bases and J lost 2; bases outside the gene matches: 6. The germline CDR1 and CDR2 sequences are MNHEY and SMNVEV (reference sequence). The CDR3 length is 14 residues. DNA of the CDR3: TGTGCCAGCCGGGACAGTACGGGCAATCAGCCCCAGCATTTT. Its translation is CASRDSTGNQPQHF.

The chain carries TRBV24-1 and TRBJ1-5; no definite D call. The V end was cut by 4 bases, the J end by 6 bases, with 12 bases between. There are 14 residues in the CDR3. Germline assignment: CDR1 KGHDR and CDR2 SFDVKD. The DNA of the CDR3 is TGTGCCACCAGTGACCAGACATCGTCTCAGCCCCAGCATTTT. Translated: CATSDQTSSQPQHF.

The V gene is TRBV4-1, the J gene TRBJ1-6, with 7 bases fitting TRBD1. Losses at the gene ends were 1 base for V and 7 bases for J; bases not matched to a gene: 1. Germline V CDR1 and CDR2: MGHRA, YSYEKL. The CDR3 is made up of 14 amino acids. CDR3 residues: CASSQGTGNSPLHF. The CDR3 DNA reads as TGCGCCAGCAGCCAAGGGACAGGCAATTCACCCCTCCACTTT.

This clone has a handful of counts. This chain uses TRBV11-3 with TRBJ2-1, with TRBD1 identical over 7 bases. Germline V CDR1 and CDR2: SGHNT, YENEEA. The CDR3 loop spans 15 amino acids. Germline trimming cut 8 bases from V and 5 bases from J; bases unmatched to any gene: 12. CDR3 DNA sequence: TGTGCCAGCGACCCGTCGGGACAGACCAACAATGAGCAGTTCTTC. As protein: CASDPSGQTNNEQFF.

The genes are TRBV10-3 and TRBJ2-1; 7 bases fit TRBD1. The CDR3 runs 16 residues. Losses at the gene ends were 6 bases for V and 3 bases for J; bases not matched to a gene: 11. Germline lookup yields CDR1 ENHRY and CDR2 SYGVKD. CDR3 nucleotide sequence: TGTGCCATCAGCGGAGTAGGGGGCGGGTTCTACAATGAGCAGTTCTTC. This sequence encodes CAISGVGGGFYNEQFF.

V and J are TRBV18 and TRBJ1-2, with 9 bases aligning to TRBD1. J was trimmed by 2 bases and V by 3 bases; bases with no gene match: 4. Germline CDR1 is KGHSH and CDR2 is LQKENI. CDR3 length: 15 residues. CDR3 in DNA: TGTGCCAGCTCACCCGGTGGACAGGGGAACTATGGCTACACCTTC. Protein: CASSPGGQGNYGYTF.

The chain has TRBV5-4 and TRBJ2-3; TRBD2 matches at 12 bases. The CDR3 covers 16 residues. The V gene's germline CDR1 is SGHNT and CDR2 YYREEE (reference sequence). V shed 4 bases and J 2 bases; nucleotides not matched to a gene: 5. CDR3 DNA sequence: TGTGCCAGCAGCACCGGACTAGCGGGATCCACAGATACGCAGTATTTT. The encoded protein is CASSTGLAGSTDTQYF.

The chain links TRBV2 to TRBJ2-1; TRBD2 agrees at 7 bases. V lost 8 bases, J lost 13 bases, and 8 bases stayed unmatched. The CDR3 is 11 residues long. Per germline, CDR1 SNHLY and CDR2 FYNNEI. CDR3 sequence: CASGSGTTQFF. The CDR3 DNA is TGTGCCAGCGGGTCCGGGACTACCCAGTTCTTC.

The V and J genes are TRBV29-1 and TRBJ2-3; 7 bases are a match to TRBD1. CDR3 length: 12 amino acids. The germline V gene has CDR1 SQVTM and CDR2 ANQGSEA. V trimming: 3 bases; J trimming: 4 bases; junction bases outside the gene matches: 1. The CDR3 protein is CSVEQGADTQYF. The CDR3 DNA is TGCAGCGTTGAGCAGGGGGCAGATACGCAGTATTTT.

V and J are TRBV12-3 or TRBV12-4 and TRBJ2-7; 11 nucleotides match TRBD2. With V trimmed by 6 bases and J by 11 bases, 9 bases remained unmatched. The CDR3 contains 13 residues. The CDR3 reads CASRDSGRASKYF. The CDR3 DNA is TGTGCCAGCAGGGATAGCGGGAGGGCCTCGAAGTACTTC.

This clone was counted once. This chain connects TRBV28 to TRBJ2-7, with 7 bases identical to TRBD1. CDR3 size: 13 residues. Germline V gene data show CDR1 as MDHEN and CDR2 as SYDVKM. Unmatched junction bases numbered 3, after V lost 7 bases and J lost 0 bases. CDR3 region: CASTDRISYEQYF. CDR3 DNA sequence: TGTGCCAGCACGGACAGGATCTCCTACGAGCAGTACTTC.

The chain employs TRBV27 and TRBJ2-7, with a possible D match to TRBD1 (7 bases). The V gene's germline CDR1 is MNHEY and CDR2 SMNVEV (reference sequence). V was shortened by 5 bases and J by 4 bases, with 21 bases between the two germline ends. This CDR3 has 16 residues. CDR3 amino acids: CASSLGQQNGGYEQYF. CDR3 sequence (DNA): TGTGCCAGCAGTCTGGGACAGCAAAATGGGGGGTACGAGCAGTACTTC.